The clone carrying this T cell receptor beta chain was recorded many times. Its antigen is currently unknown. The CDR3 has 17 amino acids. Germline-derived CDR1 and CDR2 are DFQATT and SNEGSKA (reference sequence). Trimming removed 3 bases from V and 0 bases from J; junction bases left unmatched: 9. The cDNA was synthesized by means of template-switch 5'RACE, which was carried out with 10-nucleotide random UMIs. TCRdb independently ran MiXCR on the 5' RACE reads; one entry per CDR3 protein. The sample consists of 45,000 to 50,000 distinct CDR3 sequences, roughly 4% of them appearing once. This specimen comes from a study of neurological immune-mediated disorders. Notes on the study in general: Phylogenetic grouping assigned the repertoires of 18 of 34 multiple sclerosis patients to one related-CDR3 cluster, which constitutes a possible signature.

J is TRBJ2-3 and V is TRBV20-1; 10 nucleotides agree with TRBD2. The TCR originated in a woman aged 55-75 years with multiple sclerosis. The sequenced material came from PBMCs. The chain's CDR3 is CSASERLAGYSTDTQYF. DNA for the CDR3: TGCAGTGCTAGTGAACGACTAGCGGGCTATAGCACAGATACGCAGTATTTT.